This T cell receptor (beta chain) was found in a study of blood T cells in healthy people across ages. Study-level findings and limits: With naive T cell percentage, TCR beta diversity showed a strong correlation.

Note on this clonotype: Antigen unknown.

A sample-barcoded 5' primer and a J-beta primer mix were used in a second PCR of about 7 to 12 cycles. From the 5' RACE reads, TCRdb called clonotypes with MiXCR, one entry per CDR3 protein. The repertoire holds approximately 1,100,000 distinct CDR3 sequences, 40% to 45% seen once, with about 19% in the top ten. Germline assignment: CDR1 MGHRA and CDR2 YSYEKL. Between the trimmed V and J ends, which lost 1 base and 4 bases, there was a span of 13 bases. CDR3 length: 15 residues. The gene calls are TRBV4-1 and TRBJ1-2, with D possibly being TRBD1 (6 bases). The clonotype originates from a woman aged 55-70 years in good health. Sequencing was done on a sample of blood. The CDR3 DNA reads TGCGCCAGCAGCCAAGTGCAACAGGGAGTCTATGGCTACACCTTC. This sequence encodes CASSQVQQGVYGYTF.